This T cell receptor beta chain was found in a study of T-cell reconstitution after alpha-beta-depleted transplantation in children. The V gene's germline CDR1 is MNHEY and CDR2 SMNVEV (reference sequence). The V segment lost 5 bases and the J segment 6 bases; nucleotides outside the gene matches: 8. There are 16 residues in the CDR3. This clonotype was counted at least ten times. Researchers prepared the TCRbeta library using unique molecular identifiers, the study reports. TCRdb reanalysed the PCR reads using MiXCR and keeps one entry per CDR3 protein. Of some 530,000 distinct CDR3 sequences listed, around 13% are singletons.

The clonotype originates from a human donor who donated a stem cell graft to a child with combined immunodeficiency. The material sequenced was PBMCs from the stem cell graft donor, taken from the stem cell graft. The V and J genes are TRBV27 and TRBJ2-1, with 12 bases identical to TRBD2. The CDR3: CASSPLSSGRANEQFF. DNA for the CDR3: TGTGCCAGCAGTCCCTTATCTAGCGGGAGGGCCAATGAGCAGTTCTTC.